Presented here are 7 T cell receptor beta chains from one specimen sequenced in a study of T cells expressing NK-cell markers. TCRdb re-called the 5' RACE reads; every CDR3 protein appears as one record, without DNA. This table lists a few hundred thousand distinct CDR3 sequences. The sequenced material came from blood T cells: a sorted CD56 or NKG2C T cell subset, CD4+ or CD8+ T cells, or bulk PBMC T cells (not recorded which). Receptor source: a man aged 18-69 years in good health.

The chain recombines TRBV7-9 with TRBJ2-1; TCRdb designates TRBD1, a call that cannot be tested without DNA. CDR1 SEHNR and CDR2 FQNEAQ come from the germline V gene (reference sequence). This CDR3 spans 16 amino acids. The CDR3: CASSHRGAGATAEQFF.

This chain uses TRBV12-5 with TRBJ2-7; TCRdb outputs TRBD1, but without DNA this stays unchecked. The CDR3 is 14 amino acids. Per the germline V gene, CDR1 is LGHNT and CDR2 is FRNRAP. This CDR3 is CASGKQGAGGEQYF. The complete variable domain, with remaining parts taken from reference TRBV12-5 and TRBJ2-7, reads DARVTQTPRHKVTEMGQEVTMRCQPILGHNTVFWYRQTMMQGLELLAYFRNRAPLDDSGMPKDRFSAEMPDATLATLKIQPSEPRDSAVYFCASGKQGAGGEQYFGPGTRLTVT.

This CDR3 is CASSAITSGVAGSCFF. The genes are TRBV7-3 and TRBJ2-2; as DNA is missing, the TRBD2 call by TCRdb cannot be tested. The CDR3 totals 16 residues. CDR1 is SGHTA and CDR2 is FQGTGA in the germline V gene.

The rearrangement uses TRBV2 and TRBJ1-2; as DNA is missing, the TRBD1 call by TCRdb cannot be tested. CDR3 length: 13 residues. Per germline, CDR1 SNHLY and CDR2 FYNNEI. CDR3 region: CASNIAGNYGYTF.

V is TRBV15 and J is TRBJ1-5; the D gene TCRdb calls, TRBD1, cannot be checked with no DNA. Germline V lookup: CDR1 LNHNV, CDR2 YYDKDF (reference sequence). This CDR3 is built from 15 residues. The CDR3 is CATSRGPGDRQPQHF.

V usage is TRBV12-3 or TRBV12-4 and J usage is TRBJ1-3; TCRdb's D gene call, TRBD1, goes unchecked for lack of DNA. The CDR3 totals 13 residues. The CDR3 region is CASRQGAGNTIYF.

CDR3 in amino acids: CACSGTGYRTDTQYF. The genes are TRBV19 and TRBJ2-3; TCRdb gives TRBD1 as the D gene, but with no DNA this cannot be confirmed. This CDR3 has 15 residues. CDR1 and CDR2 from the germline V gene are LNHDA and SQIVND (reference sequence). Drawing the rest from reference TRBV19 and TRBJ2-3, the complete variable domain is DGGITQSPKYLFRKEGQNVTLSCEQNLNHDAMYWYRQDPGQGLRLIYYSQIVNDFQKGDIAEGYSVSREKKESFPLTVTSAQKNPTAFYLCACSGTGYRTDTQYFGPGTRLTVL.